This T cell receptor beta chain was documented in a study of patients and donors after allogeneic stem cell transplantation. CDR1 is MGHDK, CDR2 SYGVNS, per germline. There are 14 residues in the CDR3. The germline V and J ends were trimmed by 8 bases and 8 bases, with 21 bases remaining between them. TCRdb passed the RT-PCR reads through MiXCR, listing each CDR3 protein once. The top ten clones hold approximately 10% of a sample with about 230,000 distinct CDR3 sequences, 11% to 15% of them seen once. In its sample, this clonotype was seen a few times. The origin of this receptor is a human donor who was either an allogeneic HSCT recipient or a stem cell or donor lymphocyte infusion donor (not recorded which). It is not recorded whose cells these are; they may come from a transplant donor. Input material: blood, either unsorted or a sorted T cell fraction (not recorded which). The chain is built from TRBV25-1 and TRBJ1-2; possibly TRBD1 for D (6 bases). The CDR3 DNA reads TGTGCCAGCCGAGGAGGGGGTGATCTGCGCGGCTACACCTTC. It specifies CASRGGGDLRGYTF.